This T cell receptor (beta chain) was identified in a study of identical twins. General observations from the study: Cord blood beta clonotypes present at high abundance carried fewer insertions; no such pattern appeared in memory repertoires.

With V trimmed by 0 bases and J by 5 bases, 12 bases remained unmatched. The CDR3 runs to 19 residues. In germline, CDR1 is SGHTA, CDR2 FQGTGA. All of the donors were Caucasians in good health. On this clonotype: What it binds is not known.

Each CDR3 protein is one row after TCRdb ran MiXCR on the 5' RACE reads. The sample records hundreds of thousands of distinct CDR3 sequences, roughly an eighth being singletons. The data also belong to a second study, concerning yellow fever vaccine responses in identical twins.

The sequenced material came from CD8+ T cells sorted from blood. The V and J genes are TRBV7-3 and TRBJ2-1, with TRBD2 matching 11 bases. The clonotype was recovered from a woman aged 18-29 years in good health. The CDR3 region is CASSLTWASGGPGDNEQFF. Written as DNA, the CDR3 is TGTGCCAGCAGCTTAACGTGGGCTAGCGGGGGGCCAGGTGACAATGAGCAGTTCTTC.